This TCR beta chain was captured by sequencing in a study of cytomegalovirus exposure and HLA in healthy donors. Study details: Around 180 million T cells yielded some 120 million unique TCR beta sequences in earlier analysis.

Per germline, CDR1 SEHNR and CDR2 FQNEAQ (reference sequence). V gave up 5 bases and J gave up 3 bases; unmatched junction bases: 7. The CDR3 runs to 16 residues. Overall study findings and caveats: The study labeled approximately 150 TCR beta chains cytomegalovirus-associated.

This PCR relied on a set of 60 Vbeta primers and 13 Jbeta primers. Sequenced by immunoSEQ multiplex PCR; TCRdb stores in-frame clones only, minus some. The top ten hold around 6.6% of the sample, which has 150,000 to 190,000 clones, approximately 80% seen once. Notes on this clone: Its specificity is unknown.

Source material: PBMCs. This TCR derives from a woman in her 50s in good health and CMV-seropositive. The V gene is TRBV7-9, the J gene TRBJ2-2, with TRBD1 matching 9 bases. CDR3 DNA sequence: TGTGCCAGCAGCCCGGGACAGGGTGCAGACACCGGGGAGCTGTTTTTT. This sequence encodes CASSPGQGADTGELFF.